The rows below give T cell receptor beta chains drawn from one sample of a study of T-cell reconstitution after alpha-beta-depleted transplantation in children. From the PCR reads, TCRdb called clonotypes with MiXCR, one entry per CDR3 protein. The sample records around 370,000 distinct CDR3 sequences, about a tenth being singletons. Sample: PBMCs from the stem cell graft donor, taken from the stem cell graft. All receptors come from a human donor who donated a stem cell graft to a child with acute lymphoblastic leukemia. Each CDR3 is given with its conserved first and last residue. D genes are given only for firm matches. Clone size is not always given. Where it is, it says once, few, many or a class for expanded clones.

j_gene	abundance	v_gene	d_gene	CDR3aa	CDR3nt
TRBJ2-1	few	TRBV7-9	NA	CASTRRQPYNEQFF	TGTGCCAGCACCCGGAGACAGCCGTACAATGAGCAGTTCTTC
TRBJ1-3	few	TRBV5-1	NA	CASSEAGVTGNTIYF	TGCGCCAGCAGCGAGGCAGGGGTAACTGGAAACACCATATATTTT
TRBJ2-1	few	TRBV7-9	TRBD2	CASSFTAGTYNEQFF	TGTGCCAGCAGCTTTACAGCGGGAACCTACAATGAGCAGTTCTTC
TRBJ2-7	many	TRBV30	NA	CAWRGRGDEQYF	TGTGCCTGGCGCGGCAGGGGAGACGAGCAGTACTTC
TRBJ2-4	NA	TRBV6-1	NA	CASSPLLAKNIQYF	TGTGCCAGCTCACCCTTACTAGCCAAAAACATTCAGTACTTC
TRBJ2-5	few	TRBV4-1	NA	CASSQDYGGASVGTQYF	TGCGCCAGCAGCCAAGATTATGGGGGCGCAAGTGTCGGGACCCAGTACTTC
TRBJ2-7	once	TRBV6-5	TRBD1	CASSSQRTGQYEQYF	TGTGCCAGCAGTTCCCAACGGACAGGACAGTACGAGCAGTACTTC
TRBJ1-1	many	TRBV10-3	NA	CAIRGKTNTEAFF	TGTGCCATCAGGGGCAAGACGAACACTGAAGCTTTCTTT
TRBJ2-1	many	TRBV9	TRBD2	CASSVMPSGSPEQFF	TGTGCCAGCAGCGTCATGCCTAGCGGGAGCCCTGAGCAGTTCTTC
TRBJ1-2	many	TRBV4-1	NA	CASSQVNALPSYGYTF	TGCGCCAGCAGCCAAGTCAATGCGCTTCCCTCCTATGGCTACACCTTC
TRBJ2-5	NA	TRBV7-6	NA	CASTNNLAQADGLQETQYF	TGTGCCAGCACCAATAACCTCGCACAGGCGGACGGTCTCCAAGAGACCCAGTACTTC
TRBJ2-1	few	TRBV12-3/TRBV12-4	NA	CASSPKRGRLYTSSYNEQFF	TGTGCCAGCAGCCCAAAAAGGGGCCGTCTATACACCAGCTCCTACAATGAGCAGTTCTTC
TRBJ2-7	few	TRBV9	TRBD2	CASSVGLAGEVKYF	TGTGCCAGCAGCGTAGGACTAGCGGGAGAAGTCAAGTACTTC